The clone carrying this TCR beta chain was counted ten times or more. Its antigen is unknown. The sample originates from a study of CD8 T cells in ankylosing spondylitis. Study-wide results and limits: The study looked at matched synovial fluid samples from ankylosing spondylitis patients. Disease-linked clones were reported to be significantly enriched there. Previous work reported some of these motif variants in the synovial fluid and blood of reactive arthritis.

In germline, CDR1 is MGHRA, CDR2 YSYEKL. The CDR3 extends over 15 amino acids. V dropped 1 base and J dropped 8 bases, with 12 bases sitting between them. TCR beta libraries were made by quantitative 5'-RACE with molecular barcodes. TCRdb used MiXCR to reprocess the 5' RACE reads, holding one entry per CDR3 protein. The sample consists of some 140,000 distinct CDR3 sequences, 6% to 8.5% of them appearing once. The TCR was taken from a female donor with ankylosing spondylitis or in good health (not recorded which). The chain recombines TRBV4-1 with TRBJ1-6, with a weak D call TRBD1 (5 bases). Sequencing input: blood, either unsorted or a sorted T cell fraction (not recorded which). CDR3 bases: TGCGCCAGCAGCCAAGTGGGGGGGGGTGATTCACCCCTCCACTTT. It codes for CASSQVGGGDSPLHF.